Detailed here is one TCR beta chain. Its antigen remains unknown. The record originates from a study of shared clonotypes between healthy human individuals. Trimming left V 1 base short and J 9 bases short, with 13 bases between. Germline CDR1 is SGHTA and CDR2 is FQGNSA. The CDR3 runs to 14 residues. The authors ran the assay at deep level. Here immunoSEQ multiplex PCR was the method, and the copy in TCRdb shows in-frame clones only, minus some. Counted here are over 1.5 million clones, approximately 98% occurring once; the ten biggest clones make up 0.4% to 0.45%. The study's findings and limits: Some clonotypes were shared by all four sorted-subset donors, while others were not shared. The non-shared ones had lower generation probabilities than the shared ones.

The sample taken for sequencing was naive CD4+ T cells sorted from blood. As to subset: CD45RA+ positively selected. The TCR sequence derives from a man younger than 40 in good health. The V and J genes are TRBV7-2 and TRBJ2-1; the D is unclear. In DNA form, the CDR3 reads TGTGCCAGCAGCTTAGGGGCCCTGGCTATTGAGCAGTTCTTC. It is translated as CASSLGALAIEQFF.